These 3 T cell receptor beta chains were all obtained from the same sample, sequenced in a study of shared clonotypes between healthy human individuals (TCRdb year 2020). Library method: the immunoSEQ multiplex PCR assay. What TCRdb holds here is the immuneACCESS table cut down to in-frame rearrangements. Part of the clones is not present; checked against another copy, under half of the missing clones reflect an unresolved V gene, and the others are unexplained. The sample table contains around 320,000 clones; only one count was recorded for roughly 91% of them. The ten largest clones represent about 16% of the sample. Sequencing input: memory CD8+ T cells sorted from blood. The cell subset or site label on this specimen signifies: CD45RO+ cells pooled with CCR7-negative TemRA cells. The receptors were gathered from a man younger than 35 in good health.

Of note for this clone: At one of its ends the junction is not consistent with the germline gene, which may arise from a read error. This sequence joins TRBV7-9 and TRBJ1-2; tentatively, D is TRBD1 (6 bases). The CDR3 sequence is 17 residues long. Per germline, CDR1 SEHNR and CDR2 FQNEAQ (reference sequence). This CDR3 is CARSFLARDNANYGYTF. The CDR3 coding sequence is TGTGCCAGAAGCTTCTTGGCCAGGGACAACGCCAACTATGGCTACACCTTC.

CDR3 nucleotides: TGTGCCAGCAGTTTACGAACGAACACTGAAGCTTTCTTT. It yields the protein CASSLRTNTEAFF. V gene TRBV27 combines with J gene TRBJ1-1; no firm D call. CDR1 is MNHEY and CDR2 is SMNVEV in the germline V gene (reference sequence). The CDR3 consists of 13 residues. With 2 bases removed from V and 1 base from J, the gap between germline ends came to 5 bases.

This clone was observed many times. This sequence joins TRBV5-6 and TRBJ2-1, with unresolved D. The V gene lost 4 bases and the J gene lost 4 bases, with 6 bases spanning the gap. The CDR3 length is 12 residues. Germline-derived CDR1 and CDR2 are SGHDT and YYEEEE. The CDR3 DNA follows: TGTGCCAGCAGCGACACGTACAATGAGCAGTTCTTC. Amino acid sequence: CASSDTYNEQFF.